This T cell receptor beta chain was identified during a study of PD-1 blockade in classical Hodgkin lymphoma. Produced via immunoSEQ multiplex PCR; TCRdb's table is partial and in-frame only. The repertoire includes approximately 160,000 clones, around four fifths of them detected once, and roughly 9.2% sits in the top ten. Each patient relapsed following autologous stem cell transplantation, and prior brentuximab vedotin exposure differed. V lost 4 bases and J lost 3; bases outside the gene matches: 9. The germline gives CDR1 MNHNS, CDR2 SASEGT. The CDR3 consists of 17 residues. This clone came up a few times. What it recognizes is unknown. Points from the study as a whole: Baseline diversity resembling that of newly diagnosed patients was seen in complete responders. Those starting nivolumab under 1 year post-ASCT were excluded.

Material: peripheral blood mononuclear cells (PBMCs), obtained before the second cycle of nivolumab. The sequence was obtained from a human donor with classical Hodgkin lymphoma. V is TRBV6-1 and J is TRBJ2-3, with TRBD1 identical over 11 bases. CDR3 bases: TGTGCCAGCAGTGGGGGCTGGGGGACAGGGGGAACAGATACGCAGTATTTT. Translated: CASSGGWGTGGTDTQYF.